These 8 T cell receptor beta chains originate from one sample sequenced in a study of blood T cell repertoires in COVID-19. Here immunoSEQ multiplex PCR was the method, and the copy in TCRdb shows in-frame clones only, minus some. The profile shows about 220,000 clones, about 86% of them singletons. Sequenced material: peripheral blood. These receptors were obtained from a woman between 50 and 59 years old with COVID-19, enrolled during active disease.

This clone came up a few times. The chain has TRBV20-1 and TRBJ2-3; no clear D. Germline values: CDR1 DFQATT, CDR2 SNEGSKA (reference sequence). The CDR3 is 11 amino acids. V shed 3 bases and J shed 3 bases, with 4 bases lying between them. Here the CDR3 reads CSASYTDTQYF. The DNA of the CDR3 is TGCAGTGCTAGTTATACAGATACGCAGTATTTT.

V is TRBV6-6 and J is TRBJ2-3; TRBD2 matches at 11 bases. The germline V gene encodes CDR1 MNHNY and CDR2 SVGAGI (reference sequence). This CDR3 contains 19 residues. The V gene end was trimmed by 5 bases and the J gene end by 2 bases; junction bases not matched to a gene: 15. Here the CDR3 DNA reads TGTGCCAGCAGTCTGAGACTAGCGGGGCGGCGAGGACTCACAGATACGCAGTATTTT. Translation: CASSLRLAGRRGLTDTQYF.

CDR3 bases: TGTGCCAGTAGGTCCCGGGAGATTAGCAATCAGCCCCAGCATTTT. This gives the protein CASRSREISNQPQHF. V usage is TRBV19 and J usage is TRBJ1-5; no clear D gene. V was shortened by 6 bases and J by 0 bases, with 12 bases between the two germline ends. The CDR3 totals 15 residues. Germline V gene sequence: CDR1 LNHDA, CDR2 SQIVND (reference sequence).

The rearrangement uses TRBV30 and TRBJ1-1; tentative D call: TRBD1 (5 bases). CDR1 is GTSNPN and CDR2 is SVGIG in the germline V gene (reference sequence). The CDR3 consists of 12 residues. Between the trimmed V and J ends, which lost 4 bases and 1 base, there was a span of 7 bases. This chain's CDR3 is CAWNRRNTEAFF. CDR3 in DNA: TGTGCCTGGAACAGGCGGAACACTGAAGCTTTCTTT.

This chain connects TRBV15 to TRBJ2-7, with D tentatively TRBD1 (6 bases). CDR1 and CDR2 from the germline V gene are LNHNV and YYDKDF (reference sequence). V lost 3 bases and J 11 bases, leaving 20 bases between the germline ends. The CDR3 extends over 14 amino acids. The CDR3 DNA reads as TGTGCCACCAGCAGCCCCGACAGGCCAGCTTTGGAGTACGTC. Translating gives CATSSPDRPALEYV.

The V gene is TRBV11-2, the J gene TRBJ2-5; D might be TRBD2 (6 bases). V was clipped by 3 bases and J by 5 bases, with 16 bases between them. The CDR3 totals 15 residues. Germline loops: CDR1 SGHAT, CDR2 FQNNGV. The CDR3 protein is CASSFGNSRGETQYF. The CDR3, as DNA: TGTGCCAGCAGCTTTGGAAACAGTCGGGGGGAGACCCAGTACTTC. The full variable domain, its missing parts supplied by reference TRBV11-2 and TRBJ2-5, is EAGVAQSPRYKIIEKRQSVAFWCNPISGHATLYWYQQILGQGPKLLIQFQNNGVVDDSQLPKDRFSAERLKGVDSTLKIQPAKLEDSAVYLCASSFGNSRGETQYFGPGTRLLVL.

Note on this clone: Other DNA variants within this sample encode the same CDR3. V and J are TRBV19 and TRBJ1-1; no clear D gene. CDR3 size: 13 residues. Germline-derived CDR1 and CDR2 are LNHDA and SQIVND (reference sequence). V gave up 5 bases and J gave up 0 bases, with 7 bases separating them. The CDR3 sequence is CASSPSLNTEAFF. The CDR3, as DNA: TGTGCCAGTAGTCCAAGCCTGAACACTGAAGCTTTCTTT. The whole variable domain, filled in from reference TRBV19 and TRBJ1-1, reads DGGITQSPKYLFRKEGQNVTLSCEQNLNHDAMYWYRQDPGQGLRLIYYSQIVNDFQKGDIAEGYSVSREKKESFPLTVTSAQKNPTAFYLCASSPSLNTEAFFGQGTRLTVV.

The rearrangement joins TRBV7-2 to TRBJ2-3, with 8 bases aligning to TRBD2. Per the germline V gene, CDR1 is SGHTA and CDR2 is FQGNSA. CDR3 length: 15 residues. V shed 4 bases and J 3 bases; nucleotides not matched to a gene: 6. The CDR3 region has the DNA TGTGCCAGCAGCTCCCCGGGACTAGAGACAGATACGCAGTATTTT. Residues: CASSSPGLETDTQYF.